These T cell receptor beta chains were read from a single sample in a study of shared clonotypes between healthy human individuals. Here immunoSEQ multiplex PCR was the method, and the copy in TCRdb shows in-frame clones only, minus some. The table has 450,000 to 600,000 clones, 60% to 85% seen once. The sample consisted of PBMCs. The receptors were gathered from a woman aged 40-49 years in good health. Some clones in this sample may be carry-over from other donors' samples. CDR3s include the opening cysteine and the closing phenylalanine or tryptophan. The D gene is left open where the match is weak. For some rows the clone size is stated as once, few or many, or as a class when expanded; others skip it.

v_call	j_call	d_call	clone_size	cdr3_nt	cdr3_aa
TRBV5-8	TRBJ1-5	NA	NA	TGTGCCAGCAGCTTTGGGGGGCAGCCCCAGCATTTT	CASSFGGQPQHF
TRBV10-3	TRBJ1-6	NA	few	TGTGCCGTCCAGAGGACACAGCCTAATTCACCCCTCCACTTT	CAVQRTQPNSPLHF
TRBV18	TRBJ2-7	NA	NA	TGTGCCAGCTCACCCACAGCCGGGCTCTCCTACGAGCAGTACTTC	CASSPTAGLSYEQYF
TRBV9	TRBJ2-1	TRBD1	NA	TGTGCCAGCAGCGTCCTTCCGGGACAGGGGAGCGATGAGCAGTTCTTC	CASSVLPGQGSDEQFF
TRBV19	TRBJ2-2	TRBD2	NA	TGTGCCAGTAGTATAAGCGGGGTTAACACCGGGGAGCTGTTTTTT	CASSISGVNTGELFF
TRBV7-2	TRBJ2-3	TRBD1	NA	TGTGCCAGCAGCTTAGGCCGGGACAGGGGGTTTTACACAGATACGCAGTATTTT	CASSLGRDRGFYTDTQYF
TRBV5-1	TRBJ2-2	TRBD1	NA	TGCGCCAGCAGCGACCCGGGACAGGGAATATCCGGGGAGCTGTTTTTT	CASSDPGQGISGELFF
TRBV13	TRBJ1-1	NA	few	TGTGCCAGCAGCCTCTATGTAGGTGAAGCTTTCTTT	CASSLYVGEAFF
TRBV5-6	TRBJ1-2	NA	NA	TGTGCCAGCAGCACGGGAGGCCTTCCCTATGGCTACACCTTC	CASSTGGLPYGYTF
TRBV7-9	TRBJ2-7	TRBD1	NA	TGTGCCAGCAGCGACCAACAGGGGTCCTACGAGCAGTACTTC	CASSDQQGSYEQYF
TRBV2	TRBJ1-2	TRBD1	NA	TGTGCCGGCAGCGTGACAGGGTACTATGGCTACACCTTC	CAGSVTGYYGYTF
TRBV9	TRBJ2-7	NA	NA	TGTGCCAGCAGCCCCGGGACTTTCTACGAGCAGTACTTC	CASSPGTFYEQYF
TRBV20-1	TRBJ1-1	NA	NA	TGCAGTGCGAAAAAGGGCACTGAAGCTTTCTTT	CSAKKGTEAFF
TRBV18	TRBJ1-1	NA	NA	TGTGCCAGCTCACCGTTGGGGACACGGGATGAAGCTTTCTTT	CASSPLGTRDEAFF
TRBV7-8	TRBJ1-3	NA	once	TGTGCCAGCAGCTTGGGGCAGACATCCGCTGGAAACACCATATATTTT	CASSLGQTSAGNTIYF
TRBV27	TRBJ1-2	TRBD1	NA	TGTGCCAGCAGTTTTCGCCGCGGGACAGGCCTCTATGGCTACACCTTC	CASSFRRGTGLYGYTF
TRBV19	TRBJ1-3	TRBD1	NA	TGTGCCAGTAGTATAGATACAGGGGGCTCTGGAAACACCATATATTTT	CASSIDTGGSGNTIYF
TRBV5-1	TRBJ2-7	TRBD2	NA	TGCGCCAGCAGCCCTCGGACTAGCGGGAAGGCCTTCGAGCAGTACTTC	CASSPRTSGKAFEQYF
TRBV2	TRBJ1-2	TRBD1	NA	TGTGCCAGCCGCGGACAGGAGGCATATGATGGCTACACCTTC	CASRGQEAYDGYTF
TRBV2	TRBJ2-5	NA	NA	TGTGCCAGCGGGCCGTACCAAGAGACCCAGTACTTC	CASGPYQETQYF
TRBV2	TRBJ1-2	NA	once	TGTGCCAGCAGTAGGCAGGATTTTGGACTTGGCTACACCTTC	CASSRQDFGLGYTF
TRBV28	TRBJ1-2	TRBD1	NA	TGTGCCAGCAGTTTGGGACAGGAAATTGGCTACACCTTC	CASSLGQEIGYTF
TRBV11-3	TRBJ1-3	NA	NA	TGTGCCAGCAGCTTAGTGTGGCAGGCTATCTCTGGAAACACCATATATTTT	CASSLVWQAISGNTIYF
TRBV5-1	TRBJ1-1	TRBD1	NA	TGCGCCAGCAGCTTGCAGCAGGGGGTGAACACTGAAGCTTTCTTT	CASSLQQGVNTEAFF
TRBV21-1	TRBJ2-7	NA	NA	TGTGCCAGCAGCAAGGCTAGCGGAGCCTACGAGCAGTACTTC	CASSKASGAYEQYF
TRBV27	TRBJ1-5	NA	NA	TGTGCCAGCAGTCTCAACAATCAGCCCCAGCATTTT	CASSLNNQPQHF
TRBV5-1	TRBJ1-2	TRBD1	many	TGCGCCAGCAGCTCCAACCCGGGACAGGGACGCGGTGGCTACACCTTC	CASSSNPGQGRGGYTF
TRBV2	TRBJ2-1	TRBD2	NA	TGTGCCAGCGAGACCCCGGAGCGGGAGGTTTACAATGAGCAGTTCTTC	CASETPEREVYNEQFF
TRBV13	TRBJ1-6	TRBD1	NA	TGTGCCAGCAGCCCGGCCGCCGGTAGGACAGGGAGGTCACCCCTCCACTTT	CASSPAAGRTGRSPLHF
TRBV5-1	TRBJ2-2	NA	NA	TGCGCCAGCAGCTTGGAGGGACACAACACCGGGGAGCTGTTTTTT	CASSLEGHNTGELFF
TRBV5-8	TRBJ2-7	NA	NA	TGTGCCAGCAGCTTGTCTTTGGGTTACGAGCAGTACTTC	CASSLSLGYEQYF
TRBV11-2	TRBJ2-7	NA	NA	TGTGCCAGCAGCTTAGCCTGGAACAGGTACTCCTACGAGCAGTACTTC	CASSLAWNRYSYEQYF
TRBV10-3	TRBJ1-4	NA	NA	TGTGCCATCAGTGATCCAAAGGATGAAAAACTGTTTTTT	CAISDPKDEKLFF
TRBV2	TRBJ2-3	TRBD2	NA	TGTGCCAGCAGAGTAGCGGGAGGAAGCACAGATACGCAGTATTTT	CASRVAGGSTDTQYF
TRBV7-9	TRBJ1-2	NA	NA	TGTGCCAGCAGCCAGAGACAGAGTGGTTCTGATGGCTACACCTTC	CASSQRQSGSDGYTF
TRBV6-1	TRBJ2-2	NA	few	TGTGCCAGCAGTGCTAGGCTGGACGGGGAGCTGTTTTTT	CASSARLDGELFF
TRBV19	TRBJ1-3	TRBD1	many	TGTGCCAGTAGTATACAGGGGGATGGAAACACCATATATTTT	CASSIQGDGNTIYF
TRBV29-1	TRBJ2-7	TRBD1	NA	TGCAGCGTTACCGGGACAGAGACCTACGAGCAGTACTTC	CSVTGTETYEQYF
TRBV29-1	TRBJ1-3	NA	NA	TGCAGCGTCGGATCGGCAGCTGGAAACACCATATATTTT	CSVGSAAGNTIYF
TRBV2	TRBJ2-1	NA	NA	TGTGCCAGCAGTGTGGACGGTATATACAATGAGCAGTTCTTC	CASSVDGIYNEQFF
TRBV5-6	TRBJ1-2	NA	once	TGTGCCAGCAGCTTGGCGGATGGCTACACCTTC	CASSLADGYTF
TRBV18	TRBJ2-7	NA	NA	TGTGCCAGCTCACCACCGGCGACAGCTCCTTACGAGCAGTACTTC	CASSPPATAPYEQYF
TRBV6-1	TRBJ2-5	TRBD2	NA	TGTGCCAGCCGGGGAGGGGCGGTTACCCAAGGGACCCAGTACTTC	CASRGGAVTQGTQYF
TRBV30	TRBJ2-2	NA	once	TGTGCCTGGAGTGTAGCCCGGACGGCAGGGTACACCGGGGAGCTGTTTTTT	CAWSVARTAGYTGELFF
TRBV10-3	TRBJ1-1	NA	NA	TGTGCCATCAGTGATTGGGGATCTGAAGCTTTCTTT	CAISDWGSEAFF
TRBV27	TRBJ1-3	NA	NA	TGTGCCATCCTCTTCCTCACGCTGAGTATATCTGGAAACACCATATATTTT	CAILFLTLSISGNTIYF
TRBV28	TRBJ2-2	NA	NA	TGTGCCAGCAGTTTAAGGTCCGGGGAGCTGTTTTTT	CASSLRSGELFF
TRBV19	TRBJ1-2	NA	NA	TGTGCCAGTAGTATCCTCCCGATTCGGGGGTCCCATAACTATGGCTACACCTTC	CASSILPIRGSHNYGYTF
TRBV6-5	TRBJ1-2	NA	NA	TGTGCCAGCAGTTACAGTGCGGAGAAGTACTATGGCTACACCTTC	CASSYSAEKYYGYTF
TRBV18	TRBJ1-1	NA	NA	TGTGCCAGCTCACCGGGGAACCCGAACACTGAAGCTTTCTTT	CASSPGNPNTEAFF
TRBV5-4	TRBJ2-7	NA	NA	TGTGCCAGCAGCTTGGACATGACCTACGAGCAGTACTTC	CASSLDMTYEQYF
TRBV6-4	TRBJ2-3	NA	many	TGTGCCAGCAGTGACTCGGAAACAGATACGCAGTATTTT	CASSDSETDTQYF
TRBV10-3	TRBJ2-2	TRBD2	NA	TGTGCCATCAGCCGAGCGGGAGGATGGTCGAACACCGGGGAGCTGTTTTTT	CAISRAGGWSNTGELFF